The following is a TCR beta chain sequence with its context. The data are from a study of blood T cell repertoires in COVID-19. Study-wide background: COVID-19 samples collected from the United States, Italy and Spain covered acute and convalescent phases. Nucleic acid was either cDNA or gDNA, and it came from T cells, B-cell-depleted T cells, or PBMCs.

Original methodology: Amplifying reference gene primers gave estimates of nucleated cell counts. Using immunoSEQ multiplex PCR, the repertoire was profiled, and TCRdb retains in-frame clones only, with some absent. Clone size and the V and J calls come from that table; the DNA yielded D and trimming. The sample lists under 200,000 clones, 77% occurring once. The trim removed 3 bases at V and 6 bases at J, leaving 13 bases unmatched. The germline V gene encodes CDR1 MNHEY and CDR2 SMNVEV (reference sequence). The CDR3 is made up of 17 amino acids. The rearrangement links TRBV27 to TRBJ2-2; 7 bases are shared with TRBD1. The sequenced material came from peripheral blood. The TCR was taken from a man in his sixties or seventies with acute or convalescent COVID-19. The CDR3 sequence: CASSFSGVTGSAGELFF. The CDR3 coding sequence is TGTGCCAGCAGTTTCTCAGGAGTGACAGGGAGCGCCGGGGAGCTGTTTTTT.